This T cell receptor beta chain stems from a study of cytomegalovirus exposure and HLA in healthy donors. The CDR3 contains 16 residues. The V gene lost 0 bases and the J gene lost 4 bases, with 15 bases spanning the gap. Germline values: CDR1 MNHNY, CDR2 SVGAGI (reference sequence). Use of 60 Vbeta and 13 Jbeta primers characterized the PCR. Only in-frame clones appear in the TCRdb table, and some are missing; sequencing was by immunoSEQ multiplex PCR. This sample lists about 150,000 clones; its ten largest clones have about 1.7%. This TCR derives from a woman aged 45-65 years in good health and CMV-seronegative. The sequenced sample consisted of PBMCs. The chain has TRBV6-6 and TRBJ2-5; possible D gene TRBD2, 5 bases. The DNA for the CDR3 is TGTGCCAGCAGTTACTCAATCCCTAGCTATGCAGAGACCCAGTACTTC. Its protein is CASSYSIPSYAETQYF.